A selection of T cell receptor beta chains follows, all from one sample in a study of T cells in Graves' hyperthyroidism and ophthalmopathy. MiXCR, run by TCRdb on the multiplex PCR reads, gives a single entry per CDR3 protein. The data show 730,000 or so distinct CDR3 sequences, roughly 20% seen once. Sequenced sample: blood. The receptor set was obtained from a woman aged 45-65 years with Graves' hyperthyroidism that later progressed to Graves' ophthalmopathy. CDR3s leave out the opening cysteine and the closing phenylalanine or tryptophan.

>TRBJ1-2|TRBV10-3
AISETASYT
>TRBJ1-1|TRBV6-1
ASTRTQGGSTEAF
>TRBJ2-3|TRBV20-1
SARDAVYTQY
>TRBJ1-2|TRBV7-8
ASSWGEAGKYPNYGYT
>TRBJ2-7|TRBV3-1
ASREQDSYEQY
>TRBJ1-2|TRBV30
AWNIGDYGYT
>TRBJ1-1|TRBV11-3
ASSQGQSGTEAF
>TRBJ2-2|TRBV7-3
ASSPFSGSGELF
>TRBJ1-5|TRBV20-1
SARDYRTASNQPQH
>TRBJ2-2|TRBV6-9
ASSYGELNTGELF
>TRBJ1-5|TRBV12-5
ASGFGGQPQH
>TRBJ1-3|TRBV9
ASSPSGGQGFSGNTIY
>TRBJ2-1|TRBV2
ASSEARRGGNNEQF
>TRBJ1-1|TRBV5-1
ASSLQAPEAF
>TRBJ2-5|TRBV5-1
ASSSQRGWETQY
>TRBJ2-5|TRBV15
ATSRDWREETQY
>TRBJ2-2|TRBV19
ASSRRSLARTGELF
>TRBJ2-3|TRBV3-1
ASSPERGGGTDTQY
>TRBJ1-3|TRBV18
ASSPAMTGLSGNTIY
>TRBJ1-1|TRBV7-8
ASSFMGPAAF
>TRBJ1-4|TRBV10-3
AISRPDEKLF
>TRBJ1-1|TRBV2
ASSEVFLNTEAF
>TRBJ2-1|TRBV13
ASRRGSYNEQF
>TRBJ2-6|TRBV5-1
ASSKGDINSGANVLT
>TRBJ1-5|TRBV10-3
AISDGGYGNQPQH
>TRBJ2-4|TRBV20-1
SAIAGTLLGLAKNIQY
>TRBJ2-1|TRBV7-2
ASSLIASGGLNEQF
>TRBJ1-1|TRBV18
ASSPDGGRGIFEAF
>TRBJ2-5|TRBV11-2
ASSLRNLTGRQETQY
>TRBJ1-1|TRBV11-2
ASSLGQTENTEAF
>TRBJ2-2|TRBV5-1
ASSPGHTGELF
>TRBJ1-2|TRBV27
ASSWDRLNYGYT
>TRBJ1-2|TRBV9
ASSPSTGGDYGYT
>TRBJ2-1|TRBV27
ASSLMGQAAYNEQI
>TRBJ2-1|TRBV6-1
ASEDSYNEQF
>TRBJ2-1|TRBV11-1
ASSIDRNEQF
>TRBJ2-1|TRBV7-9
ASSAFTNEQF
>TRBJ1-1|TRBV9
ASSAHEETEAF
>TRBJ2-5|TRBV5-6
ASTPGQGLQTQY
>TRBJ1-1|TRBV27
ASSDGTGDTEAF
>TRBJ1-4|TRBV5-1
ASSFSGSGGANEKLF